The rows below give T cell receptor beta chains drawn from one sample of a study of cytomegalovirus exposure and HLA in healthy donors. The assay was immunoSEQ multiplex PCR, and TCRdb's table has in-frame clones only and misses some. Altogether about 180,000 clones are present, around three quarters being singletons, with the ten largest covering approximately 2.1%. The sample consisted of PBMCs. All receptors come from a woman in her 30s in good health and CMV-seronegative. CDR3s include the opening cysteine and the closing phenylalanine or tryptophan. Each record gives: V gene, J gene, clone size, D gene, CDR3 protein, CDR3 DNA. A D gene is named only where the DNA matches it firmly. Expanded clones get a size class; other rows say once, few or many, or leave the size out.

TRBV6-1	TRBJ1-1	few	TRBD1	CASERTGRAFF	TGTGCCAGCGAACGGACAGGCAGAGCTTTCTTT
TRBV7-2	TRBJ2-7	-	TRBD1	CASSLEGTGREQYF	TGTGCCAGCAGCTTAGAAGGGACAGGGCGCGAGCAGTACTTC
TRBV4-1	TRBJ2-7	-	TRBD1	CASSLGQGAAYEQYF	TGCGCCAGCAGCCTGGGACAGGGGGCTGCCTACGAGCAGTACTTC
TRBV4-2	TRBJ1-1	-	-	CASSQGLRTEAFF	TGTGCCAGCAGCCAAGGTCTCAGGACTGAAGCTTTCTTT
TRBV5-1	TRBJ1-4	-	-	CASSLALTNEKLFF	TGCGCCAGCAGCTTGGCACTGACTAATGAAAAACTGTTTTTT
TRBV2	TRBJ2-1	few	-	CASSEGVAGEDNEQFF	TGTGCCAGCAGTGAAGGGGTAGCTGGGGAGGATAATGAGCAGTTCTTC
TRBV4-2	TRBJ2-7	-	TRBD2	CASSQETSDFYEQYF	TGTGCCAGCAGCCAAGAAACTAGCGACTTCTACGAGCAGTACTTC
TRBV5-1	TRBJ2-1	-	TRBD1	CASSLEGGPHNEQFF	TGCGCCAGCAGCTTGGAAGGGGGCCCCCACAATGAGCAGTTCTTC
TRBV30	TRBJ1-2	-	TRBD1	CAWRDRGHYGYTF	TGTGCCTGGAGGGACAGGGGTCACTATGGCTACACCTTC
TRBV5-1	TRBJ1-2	-	TRBD1	CASSLATGGIDGHTF	TGCGCCAGCAGCTTGGCGACAGGGGGAATTGATGGCCACACCTTC
TRBV5-6	TRBJ2-5	few	-	CASSPSRGETQYF	TGTGCCAGCAGCCCATCAAGAGGAGAGACCCAGTACTTC
TRBV7-2	TRBJ1-1	few	TRBD1	CASSSRDRVSAEAFF	TGTGCCAGCAGCTCGAGGGACAGGGTATCCGCTGAAGCTTTCTTT
TRBV6-1	TRBJ2-7	-	-	CASVPGAYEQYF	TGTGCCAGCGTCCCGGGAGCCTACGAGCAGTACTTC
TRBV7-3	TRBJ2-7	-	TRBD2	CASSLSRTSGTYEQYF	TGTGCCAGCAGCTTAAGCAGGACTAGCGGAACCTACGAGCAGTACTTC
TRBV29-1	TRBJ2-1	-	TRBD2	CSAKGSGGAYNEQFF	TGCAGCGCGAAGGGTAGCGGGGGTGCCTACAATGAGCAGTTCTTC
TRBV6-1	TRBJ2-1	-	-	CASSETGMGGRRVEQFF	TGTGCCAGCAGTGAAACCGGGATGGGGGGACGGCGTGTGGAGCAGTTCTTC
TRBV5-6	TRBJ1-4	-	-	CASSLVQGSGKLFF	TGTGCCAGCAGCTTGGTCCAGGGATCCGGAAAACTGTTTTTT
TRBV7-6	TRBJ1-6	-	TRBD1	CASSLVGQDSPLHF	TGTGCCAGCAGCTTAGTGGGACAGGATTCACCCCTCCACTTT